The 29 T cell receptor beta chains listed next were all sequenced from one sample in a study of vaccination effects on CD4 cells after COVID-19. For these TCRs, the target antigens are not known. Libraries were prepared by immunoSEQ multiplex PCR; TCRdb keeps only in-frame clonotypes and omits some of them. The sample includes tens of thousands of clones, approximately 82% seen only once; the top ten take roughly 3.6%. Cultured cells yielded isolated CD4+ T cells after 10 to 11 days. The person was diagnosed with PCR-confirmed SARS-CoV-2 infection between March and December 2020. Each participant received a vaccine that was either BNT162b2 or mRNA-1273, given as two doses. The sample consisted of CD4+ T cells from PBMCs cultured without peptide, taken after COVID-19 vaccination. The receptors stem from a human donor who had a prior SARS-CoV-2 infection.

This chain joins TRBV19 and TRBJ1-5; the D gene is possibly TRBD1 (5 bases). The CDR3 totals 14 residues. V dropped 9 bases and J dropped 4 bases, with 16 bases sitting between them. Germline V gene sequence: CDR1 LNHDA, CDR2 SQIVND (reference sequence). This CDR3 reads CASTRGVGNQPQHF. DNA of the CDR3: TGTGCCAGCACTCGAGGGGTGGGAAATCAGCCCCAGCATTTT.

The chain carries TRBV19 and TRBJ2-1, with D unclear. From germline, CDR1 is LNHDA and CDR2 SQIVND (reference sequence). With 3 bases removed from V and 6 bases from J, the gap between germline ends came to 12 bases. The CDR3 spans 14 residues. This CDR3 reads CASSIIGRANEQFF. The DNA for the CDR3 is TGTGCCAGTAGTATTATCGGACGAGCCAATGAGCAGTTCTTC.

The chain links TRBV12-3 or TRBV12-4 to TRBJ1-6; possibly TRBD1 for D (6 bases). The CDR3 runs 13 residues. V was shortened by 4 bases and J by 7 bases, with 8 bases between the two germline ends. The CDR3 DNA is TGTGCCAGCAGTTCAGGGGACAATTCACCCCTCCACTTT. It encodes CASSSGDNSPLHF.

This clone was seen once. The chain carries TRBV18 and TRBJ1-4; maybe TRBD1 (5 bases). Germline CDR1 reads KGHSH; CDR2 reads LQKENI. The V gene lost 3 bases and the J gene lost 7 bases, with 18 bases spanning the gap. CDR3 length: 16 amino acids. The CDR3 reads CASSPSYGGFSEKLFF. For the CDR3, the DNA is TGTGCCAGCTCACCCTCGTATGGGGGGTTTTCTGAAAAACTGTTTTTT.

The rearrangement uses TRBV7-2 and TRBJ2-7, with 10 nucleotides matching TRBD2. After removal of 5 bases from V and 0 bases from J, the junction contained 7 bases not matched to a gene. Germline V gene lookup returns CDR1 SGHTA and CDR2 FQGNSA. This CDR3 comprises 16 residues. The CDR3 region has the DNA TGTGCCAGCAGCACTATAACTAGCGGGGCCTCCTACGAGCAGTACTTC. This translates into CASSTITSGASYEQYF.

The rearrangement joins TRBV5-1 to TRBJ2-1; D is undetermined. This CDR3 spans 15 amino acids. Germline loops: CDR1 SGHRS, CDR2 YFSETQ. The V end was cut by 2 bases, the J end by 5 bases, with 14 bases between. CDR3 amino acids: CASSLRRTKNNEQFF. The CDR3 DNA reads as TGCGCCAGCAGCTTACGACGGACGAAGAACAATGAGCAGTTCTTC.

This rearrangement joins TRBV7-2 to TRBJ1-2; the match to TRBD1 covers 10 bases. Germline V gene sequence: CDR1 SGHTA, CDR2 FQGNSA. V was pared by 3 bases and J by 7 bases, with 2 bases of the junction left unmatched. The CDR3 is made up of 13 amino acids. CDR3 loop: CASSLGQGLGYTF. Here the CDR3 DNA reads TGTGCCAGCAGCTTGGGACAGGGGCTTGGCTACACCTTC.

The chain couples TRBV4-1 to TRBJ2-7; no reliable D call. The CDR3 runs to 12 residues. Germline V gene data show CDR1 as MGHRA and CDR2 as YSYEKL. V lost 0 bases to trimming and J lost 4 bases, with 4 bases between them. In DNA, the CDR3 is TGCGCCAGCAGCCAAGATACATACGAGCAGTACTTC. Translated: CASSQDTYEQYF.

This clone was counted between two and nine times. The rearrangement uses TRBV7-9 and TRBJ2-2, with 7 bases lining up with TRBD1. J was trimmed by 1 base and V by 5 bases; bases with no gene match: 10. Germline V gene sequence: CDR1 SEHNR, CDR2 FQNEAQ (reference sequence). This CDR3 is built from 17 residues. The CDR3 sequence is CASSRSAGTVNTGELFF. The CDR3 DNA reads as TGTGCCAGCAGCCGTAGCGCCGGGACAGTGAACACCGGGGAGCTGTTTTTT.

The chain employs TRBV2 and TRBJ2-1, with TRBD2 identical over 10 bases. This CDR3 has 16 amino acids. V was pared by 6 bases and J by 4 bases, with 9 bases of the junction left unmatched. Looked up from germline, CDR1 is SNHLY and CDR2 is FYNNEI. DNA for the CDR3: TGTGCCAGCAGCACCTTACTAGCGGGGCTATACAATGAGCAGTTCTTC. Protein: CASSTLLAGLYNEQFF.

CDR3 amino acids: CASKTTANRQETQYF. As DNA, the CDR3 is TGTGCCAGTAAAACAACGGCCAACAGGCAAGAGACCCAGTACTTC. This chain connects TRBV19 to TRBJ2-5; the D gene is possibly TRBD1 (5 bases). V was shortened by 7 bases and J by 2 bases, with 17 bases between the two germline ends. CDR1 and CDR2 (germline): LNHDA, SQIVND (reference sequence). There are 15 residues in the CDR3.

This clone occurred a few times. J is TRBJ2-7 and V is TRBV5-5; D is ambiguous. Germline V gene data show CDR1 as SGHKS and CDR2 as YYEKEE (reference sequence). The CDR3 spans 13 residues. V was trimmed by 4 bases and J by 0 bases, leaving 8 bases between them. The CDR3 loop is CASSKRSSYEQYF. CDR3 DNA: TGTGCCAGCAGCAAACGCAGCTCCTACGAGCAGTACTTC.

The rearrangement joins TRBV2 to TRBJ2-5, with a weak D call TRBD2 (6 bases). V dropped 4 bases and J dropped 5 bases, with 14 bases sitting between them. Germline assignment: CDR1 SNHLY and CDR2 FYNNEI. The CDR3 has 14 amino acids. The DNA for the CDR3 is TGTGCCAGCAGTGTTGGAGTCGGAGGGGAGACCCAGTACTTC. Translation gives CASSVGVGGETQYF.

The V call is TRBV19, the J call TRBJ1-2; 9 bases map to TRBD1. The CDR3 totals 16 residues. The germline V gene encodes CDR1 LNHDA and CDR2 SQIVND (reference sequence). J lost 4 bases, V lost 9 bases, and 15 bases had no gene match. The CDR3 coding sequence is TGTGCCAGCAACGAGTTTGGGACAGGGAGCGCCTATGGCTACACCTTC. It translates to CASNEFGTGSAYGYTF.

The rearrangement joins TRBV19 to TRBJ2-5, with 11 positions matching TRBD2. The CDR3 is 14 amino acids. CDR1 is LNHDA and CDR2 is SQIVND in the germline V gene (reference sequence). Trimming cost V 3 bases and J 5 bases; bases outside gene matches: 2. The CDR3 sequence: CASSISGRGETQYF. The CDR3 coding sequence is TGTGCCAGTAGTATTAGCGGGAGGGGTGAGACCCAGTACTTC.

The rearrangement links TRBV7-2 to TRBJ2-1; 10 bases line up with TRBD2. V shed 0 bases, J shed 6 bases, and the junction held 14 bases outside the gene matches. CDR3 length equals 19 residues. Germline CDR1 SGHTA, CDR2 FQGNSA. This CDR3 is CASSLAGSSGRRWSNEQFF. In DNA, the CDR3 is TGTGCCAGCAGCTTAGCTGGGTCTAGCGGGAGAAGATGGAGCAATGAGCAGTTCTTC. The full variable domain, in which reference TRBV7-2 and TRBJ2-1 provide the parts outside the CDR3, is GAGVSQSPSNKVTEKGKDVELRCDPISGHTALYWYRQSLGQGLEFLIYFQGNSAPDKSGLPSDRFSAERTGGSVSTLTIQRTQQEDSAVYLCASSLAGSSGRRWSNEQFFGPGTRLTVL.

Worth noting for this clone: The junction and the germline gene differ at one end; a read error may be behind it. The CDR3 region is CASSPGQFTDTQYF. As DNA, the CDR3 is TGTGCTAGCAGCCCAGGACAGTTCACAGATACGCAGTATTTT. The chain is built from TRBV7-7 and TRBJ2-3; possible D gene TRBD1, 6 bases. The CDR3 consists of 14 residues. From germline, CDR1 is SSHAT and CDR2 FNYEAQ (reference sequence).

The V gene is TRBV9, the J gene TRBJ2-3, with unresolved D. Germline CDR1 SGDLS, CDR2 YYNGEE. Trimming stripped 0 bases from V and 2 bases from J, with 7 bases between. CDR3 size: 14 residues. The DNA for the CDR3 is TGTGCCAGCAGCGTAGGCCCTAACACAGATACGCAGTATTTT. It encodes CASSVGPNTDTQYF.

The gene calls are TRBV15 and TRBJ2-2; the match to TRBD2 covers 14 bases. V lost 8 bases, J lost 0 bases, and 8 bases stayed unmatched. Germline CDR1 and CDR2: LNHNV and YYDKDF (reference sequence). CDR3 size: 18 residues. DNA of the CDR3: TGTGCCACCGGACCTGGACTAGCGGGAGGCCCGAACACCGGGGAGCTGTTTTTT. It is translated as CATGPGLAGGPNTGELFF.

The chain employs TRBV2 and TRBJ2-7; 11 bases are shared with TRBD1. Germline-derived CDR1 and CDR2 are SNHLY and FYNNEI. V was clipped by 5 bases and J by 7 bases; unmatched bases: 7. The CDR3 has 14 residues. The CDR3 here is CASSRTGGAFEQYF. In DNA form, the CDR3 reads TGTGCCAGCAGTAGGACAGGGGGCGCGTTTGAGCAGTACTTC.

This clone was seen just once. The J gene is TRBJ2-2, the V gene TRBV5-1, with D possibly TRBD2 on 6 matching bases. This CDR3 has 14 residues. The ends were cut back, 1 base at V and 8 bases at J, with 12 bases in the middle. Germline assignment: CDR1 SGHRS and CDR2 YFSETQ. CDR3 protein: CASSLMRGEGELFF. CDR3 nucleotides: TGCGCCAGCAGCTTGATGCGCGGGGAGGGGGAGCTGTTTTTT.

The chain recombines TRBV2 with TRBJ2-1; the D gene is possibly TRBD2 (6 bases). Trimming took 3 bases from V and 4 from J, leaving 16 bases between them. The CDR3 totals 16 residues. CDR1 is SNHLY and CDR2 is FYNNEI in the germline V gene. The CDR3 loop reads CASSDRTGDAYNEQFF. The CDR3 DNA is TGTGCCAGCAGTGACAGGACGGGAGACGCTTACAATGAGCAGTTCTTC.

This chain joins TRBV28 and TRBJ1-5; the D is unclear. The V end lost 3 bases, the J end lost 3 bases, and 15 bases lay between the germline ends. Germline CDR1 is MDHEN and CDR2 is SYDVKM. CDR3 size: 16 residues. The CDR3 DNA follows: TGTGCCAGCAGTTTCCCCGTAGGGCAGCACAATCAGCCCCAGCATTTT. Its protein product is CASSFPVGQHNQPQHF.

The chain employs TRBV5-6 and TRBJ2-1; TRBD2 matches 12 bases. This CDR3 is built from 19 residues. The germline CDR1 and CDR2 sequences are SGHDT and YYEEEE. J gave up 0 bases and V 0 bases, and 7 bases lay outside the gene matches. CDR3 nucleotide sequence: TGTGCCAGCAGCTTGGTGGCTAGCGGGGGGGCCCTCTCCTACAATGAGCAGTTCTTC. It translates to CASSLVASGGALSYNEQFF.

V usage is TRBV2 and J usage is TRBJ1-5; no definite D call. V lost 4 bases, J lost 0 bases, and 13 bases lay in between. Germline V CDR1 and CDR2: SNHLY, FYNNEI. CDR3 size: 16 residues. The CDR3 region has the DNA TGTGCCAGCAGTGGTCAGTACGGCCATAGCAATCAGCCCCAGCATTTT. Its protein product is CASSGQYGHSNQPQHF. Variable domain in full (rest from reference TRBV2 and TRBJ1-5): EPEVTQTPSHQVTQMGQEVILRCVPISNHLYFYWYRQILGQKVEFLVSFYNNEISEKSEIFDDQFSVERPDGSNFTLKIRSTKLEDSAMYFCASSGQYGHSNQPQHFGDGTRLSIL.

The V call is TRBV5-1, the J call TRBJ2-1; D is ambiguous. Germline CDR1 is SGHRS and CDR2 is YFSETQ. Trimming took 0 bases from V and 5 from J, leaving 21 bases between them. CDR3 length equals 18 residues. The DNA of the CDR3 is TGCGCCAGCAGCTTGGAACTTGTAGGAGTTCTCCGAAACAATGAGCAGTTCTTC. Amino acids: CASSLELVGVLRNNEQFF.

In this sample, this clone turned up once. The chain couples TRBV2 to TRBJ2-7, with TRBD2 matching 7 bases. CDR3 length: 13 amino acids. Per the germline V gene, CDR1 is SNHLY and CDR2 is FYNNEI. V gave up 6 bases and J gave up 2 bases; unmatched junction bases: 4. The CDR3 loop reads CASRTGGPYEQYF. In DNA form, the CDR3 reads TGTGCCAGCAGGACGGGGGGTCCCTACGAGCAGTACTTC.

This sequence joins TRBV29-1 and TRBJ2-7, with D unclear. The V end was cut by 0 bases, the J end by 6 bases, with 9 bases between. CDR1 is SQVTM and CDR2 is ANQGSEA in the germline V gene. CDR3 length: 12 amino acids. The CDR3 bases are TGCAGCGTTGAAGAGGCTTCAGGCGAGCAGTACTTC. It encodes CSVEEASGEQYF.

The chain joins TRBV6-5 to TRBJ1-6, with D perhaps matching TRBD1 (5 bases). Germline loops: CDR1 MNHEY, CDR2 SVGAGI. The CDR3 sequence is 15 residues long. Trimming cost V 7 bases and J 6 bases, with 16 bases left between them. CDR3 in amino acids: CASTLRAATNSPLHF. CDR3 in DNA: TGTGCCAGCACCCTCAGGGCAGCCACTAATTCACCCCTCCACTTT.